What follows are 23 T cell receptor beta chains derived from one specimen sequenced in a study of regulatory T cells in long-lasting Graves disease. In building TCR beta libraries, iRepertoire HTBI primers were used together with Arm-PCR of CDR3 regions. TCRdb re-called the multiplex PCR reads with MiXCR, one entry per CDR3 protein. This table holds hundreds of thousands of distinct CDR3 sequences, less than 20% found once. Time point given: newly diagnosed GD, antithyroid drugs for less than 3 months. The authors made the TCR library using RNA they extracted from PBMCs. These data also featured in a second study, about T cells in Graves' hyperthyroidism and ophthalmopathy.

Sequencing used peripheral blood mononuclear cells (PBMCs), obtained at new diagnosis, from a patient treated with antithyroid drugs. The receptors derive from a woman between 25 and 40 years old with Graves disease.

This clonotype was seen at least ten times. V usage is TRBV28 and J usage is TRBJ2-4; D is perhaps TRBD1 (5 bases). This CDR3 is 16 amino acids long. The V and J ends lost 6 bases and 0 bases respectively, with 15 bases between them. From germline, CDR1 is MDHEN and CDR2 SYDVKM. CDR3 protein: CASRKDSALAKNIQYF. The CDR3 region has the DNA TGTGCCAGCAGGAAAGACAGTGCCCTAGCCAAAAACATTCAGTACTTC.

V is TRBV27 and J is TRBJ2-4, with unresolved D. V lost 5 bases and J 3 bases, leaving 26 bases between the germline ends. The germline gives CDR1 MNHEY, CDR2 SMNVEV (reference sequence). The CDR3 is 19 residues long. The CDR3 here is CASSPRHGKSSSRKNIQYF. In DNA, the CDR3 is TGTGCCAGCAGTCCTCGGCATGGGAAATCCAGCAGTCGCAAAAACATTCAGTACTTC.

V is TRBV7-9 and J is TRBJ2-7; TRBD1 or TRBD2 may be the D gene (5 bases each). V was pared by 8 bases and J by 3 bases, with 11 bases between. The CDR3 runs 12 residues. In germline, CDR1 is SEHNR, CDR2 FQNEAQ (reference sequence). CDR3 loop: CASGDVSYEQYF. In DNA form, the CDR3 reads TGTGCCAGCGGGGACGTCAGCTACGAGCAGTACTTC.

This clonotype appeared many times. The chain carries TRBV28 and TRBJ1-1; D possibly corresponds to TRBD1 (6 bases). V was cut by 7 bases and J by 4 bases, with 22 bases left in between. The CDR3 has 16 residues. In germline, CDR1 is MDHEN, CDR2 SYDVKM. The CDR3 reads CASIQWGGRGSTEAFF. CDR3 DNA sequence: TGTGCCAGCATCCAATGGGGGGGGCGAGGGAGCACTGAAGCTTTCTTT.

This clonotype was counted between two and nine times. The chain employs TRBV18 and TRBJ2-5; no firm D call. Germline loops: CDR1 KGHSH, CDR2 LQKENI. This CDR3 contains 15 residues. Between the trimmed V and J ends, which lost 3 bases and 1 base, there was a span of 12 bases. The CDR3 loop reads CASSPLSSRQETQYF. CDR3 coding DNA: TGTGCCAGCTCACCGTTATCATCGCGCCAAGAGACCCAGTACTTC.

This clonotype was counted ten times or more. CDR3 protein: CARRPGTERNEQFF. CDR3 in DNA: TGTGCCAGGCGCCCCGGGACAGAGCGCAATGAGCAGTTCTTC. V usage is TRBV2 and J usage is TRBJ2-1, with 7 bases matching TRBD1. The trim removed 9 bases at V and 6 bases at J, leaving 11 bases unmatched. Germline V gene data show CDR1 as SNHLY and CDR2 as FYNNEI. The CDR3 is 14 residues long.

The chain has TRBV10-3 and TRBJ2-1; unclear D gene. Trimming cost V 6 bases and J 5 bases, with 8 bases left between them. The CDR3 length is 12 residues. CDR1 is ENHRY and CDR2 is SYGVKD in the germline V gene. Here the CDR3 DNA reads TGTGCCATCAGCCCGAACCACAATGAGCAGTTCTTC. This sequence encodes CAISPNHNEQFF.

The rearrangement joins TRBV20-1 to TRBJ2-1; 12 nucleotides line up with TRBD2. The V segment lost 3 bases and the J segment 8 bases; nucleotides outside the gene matches: 8. The CDR3 loop spans 15 amino acids. CDR1 and CDR2 (germline): DFQATT, SNEGSKA (reference sequence). The CDR3 DNA follows: TGCAGTGCTAGCCCGACTAGACTAGCGGGAGATGAGCAGTTCTTC. Protein product: CSASPTRLAGDEQFF.

The CDR3 region is CASVSGGSTGELFF. For the CDR3, the DNA is TGTGCCAGTGTCTCGGGCGGAAGCACCGGGGAGCTGTTTTTT. This rearrangement joins TRBV19 to TRBJ2-2; D remains unclear. The CDR3 contains 14 residues. V lost 8 bases and J lost 4, with 14 bases in between. Germline lookup yields CDR1 LNHDA and CDR2 SQIVND (reference sequence).

There are many counts of this clonotype. This chain joins TRBV6-1 and TRBJ1-3; 7 bases are a match to TRBD1. The V gene's germline CDR1 is MNHNS and CDR2 SASEGT. The CDR3 length is 14 residues. V was pared by 6 bases and J by 4 bases, with 6 bases of the junction left unmatched. CDR3 protein: CASSGDRRGNTIYF. The DNA of the CDR3 is TGTGCCAGCAGCGGGGACAGAAGAGGAAACACCATATATTTT.

This clonotype came up many times. This chain joins TRBV2 and TRBJ1-4; 7 positions agree with TRBD1. Germline V gene sequence: CDR1 SNHLY, CDR2 FYNNEI. Trimming at V came to 3 bases and at J to 8 bases, leaving 9 bases not matched to a gene. The CDR3 has 15 amino acids. The CDR3 sequence: CASSDLQGGREKLFF. The CDR3 DNA follows: TGTGCCAGCAGTGACCTTCAGGGGGGAAGGGAAAAACTGTTTTTT. The full variable domain, in which reference TRBV2 and TRBJ1-4 provide the parts outside the CDR3, is EPEVTQTPSHQVTQMGQEVILRCVPISNHLYFYWYRQILGQKVEFLVSFYNNEISEKSEIFDDQFSVERPDGSNFTLKIRSTKLEDSAMYFCASSDLQGGREKLFFGSGTQLSVL.

The V and J genes are TRBV20-1 and TRBJ2-5; D is undetermined. The germline gives CDR1 DFQATT, CDR2 SNEGSKA (reference sequence). This CDR3 region has 13 residues. Trimming removed 5 bases from V and 0 bases from J, with 10 bases in between. The CDR3 DNA is TGCAGTGCTGCCTCCCTGTACCAAGAGACCCAGTACTTC. This translates into CSAASLYQETQYF.

This clonotype was picked up many times. The chain uses TRBV24-1 and TRBJ2-7; tentatively, D is TRBD1 or TRBD2 (5 bases each). In germline, CDR1 is KGHDR, CDR2 SFDVKD. Trimming removed 5 bases from V and 3 bases from J, with 7 bases in between. This CDR3 comprises 12 residues. CDR3: CATSGDHYEQYF. CDR3 DNA sequence: TGTGCCACCAGTGGGGACCACTACGAGCAGTACTTC.

The table lists this clonotype with many counts. The genes are TRBV6-1 and TRBJ2-2; 7 positions match TRBD1. The germline gives CDR1 MNHNS, CDR2 SASEGT. There are 15 residues in the CDR3. Trimming at V came to 5 bases and at J to 4 bases, leaving 7 bases not matched to a gene. CDR3 DNA sequence: TGTGCCAGCAGTAGATACAGGGGTGGCACCGGGGAGCTGTTTTTT. Its protein product is CASSRYRGGTGELFF.

This clonotype was recorded at least ten times. The genes are TRBV28 and TRBJ2-7; TRBD1 might be the D (6 bases). This CDR3 comprises 15 residues. Between the trimmed V and J ends, which lost 5 bases and 2 bases, there was a span of 16 bases. From germline, CDR1 is MDHEN and CDR2 SYDVKM. This chain's CDR3 is CASSVRTGKPYEQYF. The CDR3 bases are TGTGCCAGCAGTGTGCGCACAGGGAAACCCTACGAGCAGTACTTC. The whole variable domain, filled in from reference TRBV28 and TRBJ2-7, reads DVKVTQSSRYLVKRTGEKVFLECVQDMDHENMFWYRQDPGLGLRLIYFSYDVKMKEKGDIPEGYSVSREKKERFSLILESASTNQTSMYLCASSVRTGKPYEQYFGPGTRLTVT.

There are many counts of this clonotype. The V and J genes are TRBV28 and TRBJ2-7; TRBD2 agrees at 8 bases. The germline gives CDR1 MDHEN, CDR2 SYDVKM. The CDR3 totals 19 residues. Losses at the gene ends were 4 bases for V and 4 bases for J; bases not matched to a gene: 21. CDR3 coding DNA: TGTGCCAGCAGTTCCCTTATATGGGGAACTAGCGGAACCATTTACGAGCAGTACTTC. Translation gives CASSSLIWGTSGTIYEQYF.

There are many counts of this clonotype. The V gene is TRBV20-1, the J gene TRBJ1-1, with D perhaps matching TRBD1 (6 bases). Germline V gene lookup returns CDR1 DFQATT and CDR2 SNEGSKA (reference sequence). The V gene lost 6 bases and the J gene lost 4 bases, with 15 bases spanning the gap. The CDR3 has 13 residues. The CDR3 protein is CSASEGGGTEAFF. The DNA of the CDR3 is TGCAGTGCCTCCGAGGGGGGGGGCACTGAAGCTTTCTTT.

This clonotype appeared many times. This rearrangement joins TRBV27 to TRBJ2-7, with 10 bases identical to TRBD2. Germline CDR1 reads MNHEY; CDR2 reads SMNVEV (reference sequence). V lost 6 bases and J lost 6; bases outside the gene matches: 5. The CDR3 is 13 residues long. CDR3 bases: TGTGCCAGCAGCCGCGGACTAGCGGTCGAGCAGTACTTC. Amino acids: CASSRGLAVEQYF.

This clonotype was seen at least ten times. J is TRBJ2-3 and V is TRBV3-1; 7 bases align to TRBD2. Germline V CDR1 and CDR2: LGHDT, YNNKEL (reference sequence). The length of the CDR3 is 15 residues. Germline trimming cut 4 bases from V and 2 bases from J; bases unmatched to any gene: 6. The CDR3 nucleotides are TGTGCCAGCAGCCGGCTGGGGACTACCACAGATACGCAGTATTTT. It encodes CASSRLGTTTDTQYF.

This clonotype was recorded a few times. The chain couples TRBV19 to TRBJ2-7, with D perhaps matching TRBD1 or TRBD2 (5 bases each). The CDR3 is 13 residues long. Trimming left V 6 bases short and J 4 bases short, with 13 bases between. In germline, CDR1 is LNHDA, CDR2 SQIVND (reference sequence). CDR3 loop: CASRPGPGYEQYF. Written as DNA, the CDR3 is TGTGCCAGTAGACCGGGGCCAGGGTACGAGCAGTACTTC.

The rearrangement joins TRBV11-2 to TRBJ1-1, with a tentative D call TRBD1 (6 bases). Trimming took off 3 bases at V and 13 bases at J, with 24 bases between the two ends. Per germline, CDR1 SGHAT and CDR2 FQNNGV. The CDR3 has 15 amino acids. CDR3 sequence (DNA): TGTGCCAGCAGCTTTACGCCGGGACAACATGCGAGGGTTTTCTTT. This codes for CASSFTPGQHARVFF.

As for this clonotype: A read error may account for a junction end that differs from germline. The chain links TRBV9 to TRBJ2-1; 7 bases agree with TRBD2. The CDR3 length is 16 residues. Looked up from germline, CDR1 is SGDLS and CDR2 is YYNGEE. CDR3 in DNA: TGTGCCAGCAGCGTAGTGGGCGGGAGCTCCTGCAATGAGCAGTTCTTC. It translates to CASSVVGGSSCNEQFF.

The sample holds many counts of this clonotype. The chain couples TRBV7-9 to TRBJ2-5, with a weak D call TRBD1 (6 bases). V lost 4 bases, J lost 3 bases, and 9 bases lay in between. There are 13 residues in the CDR3. Germline CDR1 reads SEHNR; CDR2 reads FQNEAQ (reference sequence). The DNA for the CDR3 is TGTGCCAGCAGCTCTACAGGGAAAGAGACCCAGTACTTC. Translation: CASSSTGKETQYF.